This paragraph reports one T cell receptor (beta chain). No antigen is known for it. Within one base of it there is no much larger clone, and no base qualities were kept. The source of the sample is a study of cytomegalovirus exposure and HLA in healthy donors (dated by TCRdb to 2015 to 2018). Study-level background: The 550 to 750 repertoires of the first cohort and the 110 or so validation repertoires were produced on the same platform, according to a later analysis. The study aimed to test whether signatures of past pathogen exposure could be identified by cataloging public T cell receptors. To predict cytomegalovirus infection status, the study combined high-throughput TCR immunosequencing, statistical association of individual TCRs with disease status, and machine learning. A separate validation cohort of over 95 different subjects was used in addition to the roughly 640-subject first cohort.

The library came from the immunoSEQ multiplex PCR assay. As for the original processing: A statistical classification framework was built to diagnose cytomegalovirus status from the catalog of TCR beta chain sequences. Drawn from immuneACCESS, this table holds only the in-frame rearrangements with V and J called that TCRdb kept. Clones are partly lost; checked studies trace under half to an unresolved V gene and leave the rest unexplained. The DNA gave D and trimming, while V, J and clone size come from that table. This sample comprises about 160,000 clones, 65% to 90% of them detected only once. About 2.2% of the sample lies in the top ten. The donors belonged to the validation cohort of about 110 subjects, which was separate from the approximately 610-subject first cohort. The CDR3 numbers 17 residues from cysteine through phenylalanine. The retained sequence is limited to the CDR3, 51 bases, with the frame set at the first base. The germline V gene (reference sequence) specifies LNHDA as CDR1 and SQIVND as CDR2. V drops 3 bases and J drops 3 bases, leaving 18 bases in between.

General conclusions and limits of the study: The authors suggested that the approach could potentially be generalized to other disease states and immunological phenotypes. While some public TCRs were present in many individuals, most TCR sequences turned up only very rarely across donors. The study gave a list of roughly 150 TCR beta chains associated with cytomegalovirus. In a later analysis, TCRs clustered in the first cohort were found to also tend to co-occur in the roughly 110 validation repertoires, with 94% of cluster scores above 0. The validation cohort had no HLA typing available for a later analysis, so co-occurrence within that cohort was assessed over all 120 or so repertoires. In vitro tests confirmed that a few of the cytomegalovirus-associated TCR beta chains recognize cytomegalovirus antigens. Cytomegalovirus status was reported to be diagnosed by the classifier with high specificity and sensitivity in both the original and validation cohorts.

This chain joins TRBV19 to TRBJ2-1; a tentative D match to TRBD2 spans 5 bases. The sample was PBMCs. The source of this sequence is a woman aged 18-30 years in good health and CMV-seronegative. The DNA sequence is as follows: TGTGCCAGTAGTATCCGGCTAGCAGAACGTAACTACAATGAGCAGTTCTTC. It specifies CASSIRLAERNYNEQFF. Beyond the CDR3, the reference TRBV19 and TRBJ2-1 genes provide the residues; the full variable domain reads: DGGITQSPKYLFRKEGQNVTLSCEQNLNHDAMYWYRQDPGQGLRLIYYSQIVNDFQKGDIAEGYSVSREKKESFPLTVTSAQKNPTAFYLCASSIRLAERNYNEQFFGPGTRLTVL.